This record concerns one TCR beta chain sequence. This sample was included in a study of CD8 T cells in Susac syndrome. RNA was extracted with the RNeasy kit, and a quantity of about 0.45 to 1 ug was reverse transcribed using random hexamers. TCRdb fed the immunoSEQ multiplex PCR reads into MiXCR, producing one record per CDR3 protein. The sample comprises approximately 160,000 distinct CDR3 sequences, around 93% of which are singletons, and more than 0.08% rests with the top ten. The CDR3 spans 14 residues. V lost 4 bases to trimming and J lost 4 bases, with 14 bases between them. The germline gives CDR1 SQVTM, CDR2 ANQGSEA.

Sequenced: CD4+ T cells from PBMCs. The source is a human donor with multiple sclerosis. The genes are TRBV29-1 and TRBJ1-5; a possible D gene is TRBD1 (5 bases). The CDR3 coding sequence is TGCAGCGTTGCCTGGGGCCTAGATAATCAGCCCCAGCATTTT. Residues: CSVAWGLDNQPQHF.